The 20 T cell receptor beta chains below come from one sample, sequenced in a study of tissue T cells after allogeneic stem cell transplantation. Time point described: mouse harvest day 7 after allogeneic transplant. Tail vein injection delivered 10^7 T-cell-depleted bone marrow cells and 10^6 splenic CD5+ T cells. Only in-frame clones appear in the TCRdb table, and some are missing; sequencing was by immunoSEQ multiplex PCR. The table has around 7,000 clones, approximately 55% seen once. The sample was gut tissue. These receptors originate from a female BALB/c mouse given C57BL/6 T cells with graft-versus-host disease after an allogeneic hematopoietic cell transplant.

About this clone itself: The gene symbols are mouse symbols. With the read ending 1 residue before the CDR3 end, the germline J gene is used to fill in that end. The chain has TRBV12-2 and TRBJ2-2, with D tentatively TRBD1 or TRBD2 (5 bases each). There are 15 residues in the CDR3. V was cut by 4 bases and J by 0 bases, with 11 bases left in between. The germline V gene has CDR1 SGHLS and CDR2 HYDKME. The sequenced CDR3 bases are TGTGCCAGCTCCCTCGGGGCCTCAAACACCGGGCAGCTCTAC. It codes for CASSLGASNTGQLY. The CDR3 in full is CASSLGASNTGQLYF.

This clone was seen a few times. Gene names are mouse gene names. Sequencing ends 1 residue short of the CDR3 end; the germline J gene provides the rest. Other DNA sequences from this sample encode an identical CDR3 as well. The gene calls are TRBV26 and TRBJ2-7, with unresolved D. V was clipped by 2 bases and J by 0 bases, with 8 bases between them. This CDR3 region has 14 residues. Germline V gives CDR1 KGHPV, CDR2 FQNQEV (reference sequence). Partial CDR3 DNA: TGTGCCAGCAGTCTGAGACAAAGCTCCTATGAACAGTAC. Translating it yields CASSLRQSSYEQY. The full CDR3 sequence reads CASSLRQSSYEQYF.

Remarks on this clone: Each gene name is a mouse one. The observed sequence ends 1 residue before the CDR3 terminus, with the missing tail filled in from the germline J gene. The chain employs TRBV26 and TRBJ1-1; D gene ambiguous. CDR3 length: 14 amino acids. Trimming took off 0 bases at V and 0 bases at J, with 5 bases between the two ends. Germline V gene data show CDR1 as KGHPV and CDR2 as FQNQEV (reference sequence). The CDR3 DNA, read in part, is TGTGCCAGCAGTCTGTCCTCCCAGAACACAGAAGTCTTC. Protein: CASSLSSQNTEVF. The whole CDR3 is CASSLSSQNTEVFF.

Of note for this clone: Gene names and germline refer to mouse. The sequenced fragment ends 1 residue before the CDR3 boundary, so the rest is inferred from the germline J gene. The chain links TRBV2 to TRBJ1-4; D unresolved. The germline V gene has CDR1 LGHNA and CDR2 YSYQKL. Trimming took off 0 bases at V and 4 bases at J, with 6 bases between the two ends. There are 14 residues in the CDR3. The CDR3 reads CASSQDTNNERLFF. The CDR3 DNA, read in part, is TGTGCCAGCAGCCAAGATACAAACAACGAAAGATTATTT. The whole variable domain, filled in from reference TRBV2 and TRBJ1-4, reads DPKIIQKPKYLVAVTGSEKILICEQYLGHNAMYWYRQSAKKPLEFMFSYSYQKLMDNQTASSRFQPQSSKKNHLDLQITALKPDDSATYFCASSQDTNNERLFFGHGTKLSVL.

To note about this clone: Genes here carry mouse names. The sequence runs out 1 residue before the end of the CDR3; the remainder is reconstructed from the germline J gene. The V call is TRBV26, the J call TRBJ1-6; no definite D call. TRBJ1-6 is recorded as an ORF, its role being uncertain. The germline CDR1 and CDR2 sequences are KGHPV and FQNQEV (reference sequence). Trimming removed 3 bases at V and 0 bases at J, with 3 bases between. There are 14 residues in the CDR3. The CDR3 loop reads CASSLSSYNSPLYF. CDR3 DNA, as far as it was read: TGTGCCAGCAGTCTCTCTTCCTATAATTCGCCCCTCTAC.

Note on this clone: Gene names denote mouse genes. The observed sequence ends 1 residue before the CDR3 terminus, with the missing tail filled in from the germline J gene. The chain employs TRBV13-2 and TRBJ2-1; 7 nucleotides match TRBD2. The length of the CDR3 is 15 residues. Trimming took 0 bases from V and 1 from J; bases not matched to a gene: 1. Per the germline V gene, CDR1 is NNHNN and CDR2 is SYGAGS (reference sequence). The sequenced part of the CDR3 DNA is TGTGCCAGCGGTGATGTCTGGGGGAACTATGCTGAGCAGTTC. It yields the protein CASGDVWGNYAEQF. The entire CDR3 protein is CASGDVWGNYAEQFF.

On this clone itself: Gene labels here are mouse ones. The CDR3 bases that were read are TGTGCAAGCAGCTTTGGGGACCAAGACACCCAGTAC. Encoded protein: CASSFGDQDTQY. The CDR3, in full, reads CASSFGDQDTQYF. V is TRBV16 and J is TRBJ2-5, with D perhaps TRBD2 (5 bases). The read terminates 1 residue before the CDR3 end, so the remaining end is supplied by the germline J gene. The CDR3 is 13 amino acids. The V gene's germline CDR1 is SGHSA and CDR2 FRNQAP. The V end lost 3 bases, the J end lost 1 base, and 5 bases lay between the germline ends.

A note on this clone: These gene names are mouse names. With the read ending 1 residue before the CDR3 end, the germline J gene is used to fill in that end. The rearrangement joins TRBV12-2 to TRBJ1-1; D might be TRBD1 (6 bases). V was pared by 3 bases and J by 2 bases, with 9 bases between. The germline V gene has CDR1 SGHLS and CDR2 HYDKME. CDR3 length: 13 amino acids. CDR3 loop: CASSGDINTEVFF. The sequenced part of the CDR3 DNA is TGTGCCAGCTCTGGGGACATTAACACAGAAGTCTTC.

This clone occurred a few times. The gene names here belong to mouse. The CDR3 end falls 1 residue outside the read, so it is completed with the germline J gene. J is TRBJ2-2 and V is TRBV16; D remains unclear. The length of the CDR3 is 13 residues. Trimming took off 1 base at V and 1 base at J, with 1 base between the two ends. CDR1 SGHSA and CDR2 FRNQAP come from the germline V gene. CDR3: CASSLGNTGQLYF. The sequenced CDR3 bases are TGTGCAAGCAGCTTAGGAAACACCGGGCAGCTCTAC.

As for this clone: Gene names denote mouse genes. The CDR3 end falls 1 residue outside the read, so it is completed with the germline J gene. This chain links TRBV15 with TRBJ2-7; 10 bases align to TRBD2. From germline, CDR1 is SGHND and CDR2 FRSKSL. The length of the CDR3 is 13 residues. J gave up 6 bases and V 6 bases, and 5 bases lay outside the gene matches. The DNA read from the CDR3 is TGTGCCAGCAGCACCGGGACTGGGGTTGAACAGTAC. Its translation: CASSTGTGVEQY. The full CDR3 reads CASSTGTGVEQYF.

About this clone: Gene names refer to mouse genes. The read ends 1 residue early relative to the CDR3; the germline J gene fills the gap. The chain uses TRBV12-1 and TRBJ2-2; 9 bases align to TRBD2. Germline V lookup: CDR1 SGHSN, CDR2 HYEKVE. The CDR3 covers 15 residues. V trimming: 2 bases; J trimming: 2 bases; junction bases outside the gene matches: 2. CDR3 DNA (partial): TGTGCCAGCTCTCCCGGACTGGGGAACACCGGGCAGCTCTAC. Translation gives CASSPGLGNTGQLY. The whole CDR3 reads CASSPGLGNTGQLYF.

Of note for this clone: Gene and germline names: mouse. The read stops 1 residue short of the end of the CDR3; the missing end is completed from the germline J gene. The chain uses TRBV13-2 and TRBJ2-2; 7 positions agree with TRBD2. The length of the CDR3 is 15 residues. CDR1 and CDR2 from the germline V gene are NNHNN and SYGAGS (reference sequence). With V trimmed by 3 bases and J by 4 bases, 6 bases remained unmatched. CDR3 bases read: TGTGCCAGCGGTGTCCGGGGGGGAGGCACCGGGCAGCTCTAC. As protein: CASGVRGGGTGQLY. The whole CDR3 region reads CASGVRGGGTGQLYF.

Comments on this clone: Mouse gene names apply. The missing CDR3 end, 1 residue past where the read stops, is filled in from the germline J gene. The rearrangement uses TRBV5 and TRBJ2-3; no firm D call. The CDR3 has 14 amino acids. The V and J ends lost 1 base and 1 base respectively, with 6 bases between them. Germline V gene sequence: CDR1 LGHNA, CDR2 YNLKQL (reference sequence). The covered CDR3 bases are TGTGCCAGCAGCCAAGGGTGGGGTGCAGAAACGCTGTAT. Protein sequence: CASSQGWGAETLY. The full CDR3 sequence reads CASSQGWGAETLYF.

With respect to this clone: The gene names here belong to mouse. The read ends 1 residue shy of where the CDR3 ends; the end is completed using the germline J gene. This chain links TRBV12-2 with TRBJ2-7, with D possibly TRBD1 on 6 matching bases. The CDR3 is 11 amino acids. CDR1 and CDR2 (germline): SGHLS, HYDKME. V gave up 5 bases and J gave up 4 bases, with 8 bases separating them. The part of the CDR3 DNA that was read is TGTGCCAGCTTACAGGGATATGAACAGTAC. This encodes CASLQGYEQY. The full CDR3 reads CASLQGYEQYF.

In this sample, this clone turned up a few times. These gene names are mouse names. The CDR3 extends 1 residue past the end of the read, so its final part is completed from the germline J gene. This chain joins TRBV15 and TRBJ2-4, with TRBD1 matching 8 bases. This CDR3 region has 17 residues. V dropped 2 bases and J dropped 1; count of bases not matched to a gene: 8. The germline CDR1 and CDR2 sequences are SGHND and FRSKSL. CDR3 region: CASSLIQGAKGQNTLYF. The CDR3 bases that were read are TGTGCCAGCAGTTTAATCCAGGGGGCAAAAGGTCAAAACACCTTGTAC.

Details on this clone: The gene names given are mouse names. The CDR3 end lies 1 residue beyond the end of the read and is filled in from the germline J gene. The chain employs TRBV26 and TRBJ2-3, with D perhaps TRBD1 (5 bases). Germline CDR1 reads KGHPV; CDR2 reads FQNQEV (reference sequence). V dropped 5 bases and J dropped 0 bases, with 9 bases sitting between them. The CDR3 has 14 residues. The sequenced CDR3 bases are TGTGCCAGCAGTTGGACATATAGTGCAGAAACGCTGTAT. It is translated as CASSWTYSAETLY. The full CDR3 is CASSWTYSAETLYF.

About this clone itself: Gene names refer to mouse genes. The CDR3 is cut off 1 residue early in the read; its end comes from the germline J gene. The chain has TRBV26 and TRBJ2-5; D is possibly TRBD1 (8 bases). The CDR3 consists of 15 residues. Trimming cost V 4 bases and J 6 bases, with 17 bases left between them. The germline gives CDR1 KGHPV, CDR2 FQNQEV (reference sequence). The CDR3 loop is CASSQYRGGGDTQYF. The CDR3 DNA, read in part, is TGTGCCAGCAGTCAATACAGGGGGGGTGGGGACACCCAGTAC.

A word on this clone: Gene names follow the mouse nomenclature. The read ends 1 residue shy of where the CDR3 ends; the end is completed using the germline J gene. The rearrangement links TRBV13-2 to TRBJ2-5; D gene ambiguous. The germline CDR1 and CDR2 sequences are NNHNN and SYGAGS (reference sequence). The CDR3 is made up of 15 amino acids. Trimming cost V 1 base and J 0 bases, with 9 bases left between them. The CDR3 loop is CASGDRGPNQDTQYF. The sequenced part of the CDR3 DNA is TGTGCCAGCGGTGATCGAGGGCCCAACCAAGACACCCAGTAC.

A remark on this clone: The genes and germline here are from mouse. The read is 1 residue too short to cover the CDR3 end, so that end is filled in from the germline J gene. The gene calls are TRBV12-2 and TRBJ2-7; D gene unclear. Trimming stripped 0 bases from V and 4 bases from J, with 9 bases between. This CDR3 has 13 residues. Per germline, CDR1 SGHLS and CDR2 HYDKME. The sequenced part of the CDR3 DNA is TGTGCCAGCTCTCTCGAGTCGGGGTATGAACAGTAC. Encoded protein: CASSLESGYEQY. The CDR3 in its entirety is CASSLESGYEQYF.

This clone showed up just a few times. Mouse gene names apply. The sequenced part of the CDR3 DNA is TGTGCCAGCGGGAGGGGGCTGGGGGGTACCTATGAACAGTAC. Residues: CASGRGLGGTYEQY. The entire CDR3 is CASGRGLGGTYEQYF. The chain combines TRBV13-2 with TRBJ2-7; a weak D match, TRBD2 (8 bases). The read gets to within 1 residue of the CDR3 end, and the germline J gene fills in the rest. Germline CDR1 NNHNN, CDR2 SYGAGS (reference sequence). The CDR3 length is 15 residues. The V end lost 5 bases, the J end lost 2 bases, and 17 bases lay between the germline ends.